These 24 T cell receptor beta chains came from one sample sequenced in a study of blood T cell repertoires in COVID-19. Assay used: immunoSEQ multiplex PCR; TCRdb lists only in-frame clones, some missing. The sample records 150,000 to 200,000 clones, roughly 90% being singletons. Sequencing was done on a sample of peripheral blood. The receptors originated from a woman aged 55-69 years with COVID-19, enrolled during active disease.

This chain links TRBV7-2 with TRBJ2-7; 8 bases map to TRBD2. There are 16 residues in the CDR3. Germline CDR1 reads SGHTA; CDR2 reads FQGNSA. J gave up 0 bases and V 5 bases, and 9 bases lay outside the gene matches. Here the CDR3 reads CASSPSVAGYSYEQYF. CDR3 in DNA: TGTGCCAGCAGCCCCTCGGTAGCGGGGTACTCCTACGAGCAGTACTTC.

The chain is built from TRBV27 and TRBJ2-1; 14 bases align to TRBD2. The V gene's germline CDR1 is MNHEY and CDR2 SMNVEV (reference sequence). V was clipped by 3 bases and J by 4 bases; unmatched bases: 8. This CDR3 has 18 amino acids. The CDR3 reads CASSFSGLAGGSYNEQFF. The CDR3 DNA reads TGTGCCAGCAGTTTCTCCGGACTAGCGGGAGGATCATACAATGAGCAGTTCTTC.

This chain connects TRBV2 to TRBJ2-7, with TRBD2 matching 7 bases. This CDR3 has 14 amino acids. From germline, CDR1 is SNHLY and CDR2 FYNNEI. V dropped 4 bases and J dropped 2; count of bases not matched to a gene: 5. The CDR3 region is CASSGGGRAYEQYF. The CDR3 coding sequence is TGTGCCAGCAGTGGGGGAGGGAGGGCCTACGAGCAGTACTTC. The full variable domain, completed using reference TRBV2 and TRBJ2-7, is EPEVTQTPSHQVTQMGQEVILRCVPISNHLYFYWYRQILGQKVEFLVSFYNNEISEKSEIFDDQFSVERPDGSNFTLKIRSTKLEDSAMYFCASSGGGRAYEQYFGPGTRLTVT.

The chain joins TRBV30 to TRBJ2-5; perhaps TRBD2 as D (5 bases). This CDR3 spans 15 amino acids. V lost 0 bases, J lost 2 bases, and 13 bases lay in between. In germline, CDR1 is GTSNPN, CDR2 SVGIG (reference sequence). DNA of the CDR3: TGTGCCTGGAGTGTCGGGGTATCGGTACAAGAGACCCAGTACTTC. Its translation is CAWSVGVSVQETQYF.

The chain carries TRBV29-1 and TRBJ1-2; D is ambiguous. The CDR3 contains 13 residues. Germline V lookup: CDR1 SQVTM, CDR2 ANQGSEA. The V and J ends lost 3 bases and 0 bases respectively, with 8 bases between them. CDR3 nucleotides: TGCAGCGTTGAGTGGGCGTCTAACTATGGCTACACCTTC. Translated: CSVEWASNYGYTF.

This chain joins TRBV11-2 and TRBJ2-5, with D possibly matching TRBD1 (5 bases). Germline CDR1 SGHAT, CDR2 FQNNGV. The CDR3 length is 13 residues. The germline V and J ends were trimmed by 1 base and 5 bases, with 8 bases remaining between them. CDR3 nucleotide sequence: TGTGCCAGCAGCTTAGGGGGCCGGGAGACCCAGTACTTC. Translated: CASSLGGRETQYF.

The genes are TRBV11-2 and TRBJ1-4, with 7 bases identical to TRBD1. Unmatched junction bases numbered 8, after V lost 5 bases and J lost 5 bases. Germline CDR1 and CDR2: SGHAT and FQNNGV. CDR3 length: 15 amino acids. DNA of the CDR3: TGTGCCAGCAGCCTGCAGGGACAGCTAAATGAAAAACTGTTTTTT. Protein: CASSLQGQLNEKLFF.

The chain employs TRBV10-3 and TRBJ2-2; 11 bases are shared with TRBD2. Per germline, CDR1 ENHRY and CDR2 SYGVKD. CDR3 length equals 14 residues. Trimming took 4 bases from V and 7 from J; bases not matched to a gene: 2. CDR3 loop: CAISGLAGGGELFF. CDR3 DNA sequence: TGTGCCATCAGTGGGCTAGCGGGAGGCGGGGAGCTGTTTTTT.

The J gene is TRBJ2-3, the V gene TRBV6-2 or TRBV6-3, with TRBD2 matching 7 bases. Germline V CDR1 and CDR2: MNHEY, SVGEGT. J was trimmed by 3 bases and V by 2 bases; bases with no gene match: 5. CDR3 length: 15 residues. DNA of the CDR3: TGTGCCAGCAGTTACGTTGGCGGGAGTACAGATACGCAGTATTTT. Residues: CASSYVGGSTDTQYF.

The DNA for the CDR3 is TGTGCCAGCAGTGTTGCGCTTACCGGGGAGCTGTTTTTT. Its protein product is CASSVALTGELFF. V usage is TRBV6-2 or TRBV6-3 and J usage is TRBJ2-2; D not certain. This CDR3 has 13 amino acids. Between the trimmed V and J ends, which lost 5 bases and 5 bases, there was a span of 9 bases. CDR1 and CDR2 (germline): MNHEY, SVGEGT.

V is TRBV4-3 and J is TRBJ1-2, with 10 bases lining up with TRBD1. From germline, CDR1 is LGHNA and CDR2 YSLEER. Trimming cost V 1 base and J 8 bases; bases outside gene matches: 7. The CDR3 runs to 15 residues. This CDR3 is CASSQGWGTGAGYTF. The CDR3 DNA reads as TGCGCCAGCAGCCAAGGTTGGGGGACAGGGGCGGGCTACACCTTC.

This sequence joins TRBV27 and TRBJ2-4; D is unresolved. The CDR3 runs to 13 residues. The germline V gene has CDR1 MNHEY and CDR2 SMNVEV (reference sequence). Trimming took 6 bases from V and 0 from J, leaving 6 bases between them. The CDR3 here is CASSPLAKNIQYF. Here the CDR3 DNA reads TGTGCCAGCAGCCCTCTAGCCAAAAACATTCAGTACTTC.

The chain combines TRBV12-3 or TRBV12-4 with TRBJ2-5; 10 bases agree with TRBD2. This CDR3 comprises 13 residues. V dropped 6 bases and J dropped 5; count of bases not matched to a gene: 3. The CDR3 loop is CASRTGLAETQYF. CDR3 DNA sequence: TGTGCCAGCAGGACGGGACTAGCGGAGACCCAGTACTTC.

The chain carries TRBV12-3 or TRBV12-4 and TRBJ1-2; D is unclear. CDR3 size: 12 residues. The germline V and J ends were trimmed by 1 base and 5 bases, with 5 bases remaining between them. The DNA of the CDR3 is TGTGCCAGCAGTTTAGACAAATATGGCTACACCTTC. Translating gives CASSLDKYGYTF.

The chain recombines TRBV30 with TRBJ2-7, with 10 positions matching TRBD2. The CDR3 is made up of 16 amino acids. Germline V gene data show CDR1 as GTSNPN and CDR2 as SVGIG (reference sequence). Germline trimming cut 0 bases from V and 7 bases from J; bases unmatched to any gene: 12. The CDR3, as DNA: TGTGCCTGGAGTGTCCCCAGGCCTAGCGGGAGACGTGAGCAGTACTTC. Translating it yields CAWSVPRPSGRREQYF.

The chain links TRBV7-2 to TRBJ2-7; 7 nucleotides agree with TRBD2. This CDR3 is built from 16 residues. V lost 1 base, J lost 0 bases, and 6 bases stayed unmatched. Germline values: CDR1 SGHTA, CDR2 FQGNSA. Here the CDR3 DNA reads TGTGCCAGCAGCTTAGACGGGGGAGGGATCTCCTACGAGCAGTACTTC. Translating gives CASSLDGGGISYEQYF.

The chain employs TRBV9 and TRBJ2-7; 7 nucleotides line up with TRBD1. Unmatched junction bases numbered 2, after V lost 3 bases and J lost 2 bases. Germline lookup yields CDR1 SGDLS and CDR2 YYNGEE. The CDR3 has 13 amino acids. CDR3 in DNA: TGTGCCAGCAGCGCGGGACAGACCTACGAGCAGTACTTC. Residues: CASSAGQTYEQYF.

This clone appeared a single time. The rearrangement links TRBV11-3 to TRBJ2-5, with a possible D match to TRBD1 (5 bases). Trimming left V 1 base short and J 3 bases short, with 9 bases between. CDR1 and CDR2 from the germline V gene are SGHNT and YENEEA. This CDR3 spans 14 amino acids. CDR3 DNA sequence: TGTGCCAGCAGCTTAGGACAGTCGAAAGAGACCCAGTACTTC. It specifies CASSLGQSKETQYF.

The V and J genes are TRBV5-6 and TRBJ2-7; tentatively, D is TRBD1 (6 bases). The DNA end favors TRBJ2-5, so the J call may be wrong. This CDR3 is 14 amino acids long. CDR1 is SGHDT and CDR2 is YYEEEE in the germline V gene. CDR3 region: CASSLTGFQETQYF. The CDR3 nucleotides are TGTGCCAGCAGCCTAACAGGGTTTCAAGAGACCCAGTACTTC.

This clone was seen a single time. J is TRBJ1-5 and V is TRBV28, with no clear D. Germline V lookup: CDR1 MDHEN, CDR2 SYDVKM. V was shortened by 5 bases and J by 1 base, with 12 bases between the two germline ends. This CDR3 spans 15 amino acids. The CDR3 protein is CASSPPGRSNQPQHF. The CDR3 DNA reads TGTGCCAGCAGTCCCCCCGGCAGGAGCAATCAGCCCCAGCATTTT.

The V and J genes are TRBV9 and TRBJ2-3; the D gene is possibly TRBD2 (6 bases). This CDR3 has 16 amino acids. The V end lost 0 bases, the J end lost 0 bases, and 11 bases lay between the germline ends. Germline V gene sequence: CDR1 SGDLS, CDR2 YYNGEE. The chain's CDR3 is CASSVDGGISTDTQYF. The CDR3 DNA reads as TGTGCCAGCAGCGTAGACGGCGGGATAAGCACAGATACGCAGTATTTT.

This clone was seen a handful of times. The chain carries TRBV18 and TRBJ1-1, with a weak D call TRBD1 (6 bases). V lost 3 bases and J 3 bases, leaving 14 bases between the germline ends. The germline V gene encodes CDR1 KGHSH and CDR2 LQKENI. The CDR3 is 15 residues long. This CDR3 reads CASSPTGIGYTEAFF. The CDR3, as DNA: TGTGCCAGCTCACCTACAGGGATTGGGTACACTGAAGCTTTCTTT.

V is TRBV6-6 and J is TRBJ1-5; 7 bases are shared with TRBD1. The V segment lost 7 bases and the J segment 3 bases; nucleotides outside the gene matches: 3. Germline lookup yields CDR1 MNHNY and CDR2 SVGAGI (reference sequence). The CDR3 is made up of 13 amino acids. CDR3 loop: CASTGQLNQPQHF. The CDR3 DNA reads as TGTGCCAGCACGGGACAGCTCAATCAGCCCCAGCATTTT.

The gene calls are TRBV2 and TRBJ2-7; 7 nucleotides line up with TRBD1. Trimming at V came to 6 bases and at J to 7 bases, leaving 6 bases not matched to a gene. The CDR3 consists of 12 residues. The V gene's germline CDR1 is SNHLY and CDR2 FYNNEI. As DNA, the CDR3 is TGTGCCAGCAGACGGGACAGCCTAGAGCAGTACTTC. It yields the protein CASRRDSLEQYF.